The present TCR beta chain was sequenced within a study of cytomegalovirus exposure and HLA in healthy donors. Study observations and caveats: TRBV6-2, TRBV6-3 and some other V segments were unresolvable in 87-base-pair reads.

V was pared by 6 bases and J by 1 base, with 8 bases of the junction left unmatched. This CDR3 comprises 15 residues. Germline assignment: CDR1 MNHEY and CDR2 SMNVEV (reference sequence). On this clone itself: What it binds is unknown.

Researchers ran the PCR with 60 Vbeta and 13 Jbeta primers. Some clones are missing from TCRdb's copy, which holds only in-frame ones; the method was immunoSEQ multiplex PCR. The sample includes some 180,000 clones, roughly three quarters of them seen just once. The sequencing sample was made of PBMCs. This chain connects TRBV27 to TRBJ1-1, with 7 bases identical to TRBD1. The sequence was obtained from a male donor in good health and CMV-seronegative. The CDR3 sequence: CASSPATGKNTEAFF. The CDR3 DNA is TGTGCCAGCAGCCCGGCGACAGGGAAGAACACTGAAGCTTTCTTT.